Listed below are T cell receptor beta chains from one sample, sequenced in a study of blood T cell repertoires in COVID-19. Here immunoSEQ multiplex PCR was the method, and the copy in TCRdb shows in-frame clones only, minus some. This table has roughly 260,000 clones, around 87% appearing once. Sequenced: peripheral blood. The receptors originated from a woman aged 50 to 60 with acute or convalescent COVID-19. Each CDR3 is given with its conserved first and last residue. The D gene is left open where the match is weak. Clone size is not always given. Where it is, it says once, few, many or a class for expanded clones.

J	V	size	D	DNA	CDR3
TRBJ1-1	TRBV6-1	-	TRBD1	TGTGCCAGCATTCCCCAGGGGACAGGGACTGAAGCTTTCTTT	CASIPQGTGTEAFF
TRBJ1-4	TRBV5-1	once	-	TGCGCCAGCAGCTTGACAGGGTTTGGTGAAAAACTGTTTTTT	CASSLTGFGEKLFF
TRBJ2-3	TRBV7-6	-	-	TGTGCCAGCAGCCAAAGACGGGGGTCTAGCACAGATACGCAGTATTTT	CASSQRRGSSTDTQYF
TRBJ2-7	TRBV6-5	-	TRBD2	TGTGCCAGCGAGGGGACTAGCGGGAGTTACGAGCAGTACTTC	CASEGTSGSYEQYF
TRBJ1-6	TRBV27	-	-	TGTGCCAGCAGTTTATGGGCAGGGATGGTGAATTCACCCCTCCACTTT	CASSLWAGMVNSPLHF
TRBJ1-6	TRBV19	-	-	TGTGCCAGTAGCGGATTGGAGAATTCACCCCTCCACTTT	CASSGLENSPLHF
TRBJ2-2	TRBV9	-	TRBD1	TGTGCCAGCAGCGTAGTGGACAGGGTAACCGGGGAGCTGTTTTTT	CASSVVDRVTGELFF
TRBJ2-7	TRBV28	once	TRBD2	TGTGCCAGCAGCCCGCCTGGGGGAGGGCAAAAAGAGCAGTACTTC	CASSPPGGGQKEQYF
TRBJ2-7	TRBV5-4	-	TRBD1	TGTGCCAGCAGCTTCTTACAGGGGAACCACTACGAGCAGTACTTC	CASSFLQGNHYEQYF
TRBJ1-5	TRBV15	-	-	TGTGCCACCAGCAGAGGGGACTGGACCCAGCCCCAGCATTTT	CATSRGDWTQPQHF
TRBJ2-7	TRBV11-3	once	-	TGTGCCAGCAGCTTAGCCGGGAGTACCTACGAGCAGTACTTC	CASSLAGSTYEQYF
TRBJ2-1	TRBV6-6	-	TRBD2	TGTGCCAGCAGTCGACTAGCGGGAGTCGGTGATGGTGAGCAGTTCTTC	CASSRLAGVGDGEQFF
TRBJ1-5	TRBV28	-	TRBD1	TGTGCCAGCAGTTCCCGGGGGACAGGGGTACAGCCCCAGCATTTT	CASSSRGTGVQPQHF
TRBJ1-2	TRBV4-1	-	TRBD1	TGCGCCAGCAGCCTCGGGACAGGGGGCACCTATGGCTACACCTTC	CASSLGTGGTYGYTF
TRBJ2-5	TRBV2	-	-	TGTGCCAGCTCCCTAGCTCAAGAGACCCAGTACTTC	CASSLAQETQYF
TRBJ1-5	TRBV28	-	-	TGTGCCAGCAGCGACGGACAGATAAGTAGCAATCAGCCCCAGCATTTT	CASSDGQISSNQPQHF